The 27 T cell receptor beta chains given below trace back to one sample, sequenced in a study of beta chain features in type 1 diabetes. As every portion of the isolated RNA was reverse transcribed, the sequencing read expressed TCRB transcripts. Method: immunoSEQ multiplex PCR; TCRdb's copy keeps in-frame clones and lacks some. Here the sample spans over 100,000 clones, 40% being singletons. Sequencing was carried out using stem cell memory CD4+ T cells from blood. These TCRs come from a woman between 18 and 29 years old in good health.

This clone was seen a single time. The CDR3 protein is CASSPLDRSYEQYF. CDR3 nucleotides: TGTGCCAGCTCACCACTCGACAGGTCCTACGAGCAGTACTTC. This chain joins TRBV18 and TRBJ2-7; tentatively, D is TRBD1 (6 bases). Germline V lookup: CDR1 KGHSH, CDR2 LQKENI. Trimming took 1 base from V and 1 from J, leaving 8 bases between them. CDR3 length: 14 amino acids.

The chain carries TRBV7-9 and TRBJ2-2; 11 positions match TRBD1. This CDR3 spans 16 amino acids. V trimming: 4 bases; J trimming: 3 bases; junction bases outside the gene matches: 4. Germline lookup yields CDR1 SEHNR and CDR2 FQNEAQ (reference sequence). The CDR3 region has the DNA TGTGCCAGCAGCTCTCGGGACAGGGGGGACACCGGGGAGCTGTTTTTT. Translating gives CASSSRDRGDTGELFF.

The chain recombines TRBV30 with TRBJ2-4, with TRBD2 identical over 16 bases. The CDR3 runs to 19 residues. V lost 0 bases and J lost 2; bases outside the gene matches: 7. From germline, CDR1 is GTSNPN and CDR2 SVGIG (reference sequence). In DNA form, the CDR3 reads TGTGCCTGGAGTGTTAGGGGACTAGCGGGAGGGGCGACCAAAAACATTCAGTACTTC. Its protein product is CAWSVRGLAGGATKNIQYF.

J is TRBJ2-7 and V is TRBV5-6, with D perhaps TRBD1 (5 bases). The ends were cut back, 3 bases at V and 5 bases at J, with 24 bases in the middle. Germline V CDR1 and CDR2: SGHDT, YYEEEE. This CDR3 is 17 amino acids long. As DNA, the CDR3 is TGTGCCAGCAGCTCCCCCGTAAGGGGAATCCTCAGCCACGAGCAGTACTTC. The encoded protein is CASSSPVRGILSHEQYF.

Here the CDR3 reads CASSYSFQTFGELFF. CDR3 nucleotides: TGTGCCAGCAGTTACTCGTTTCAGACTTTCGGGGAGCTGTTTTTT. V is TRBV6-6 and J is TRBJ2-2; D gene uncertain. V lost 0 bases and J 7 bases, leaving 12 bases between the germline ends. Germline loops: CDR1 MNHNY, CDR2 SVGAGI (reference sequence). The CDR3 is made up of 15 amino acids.

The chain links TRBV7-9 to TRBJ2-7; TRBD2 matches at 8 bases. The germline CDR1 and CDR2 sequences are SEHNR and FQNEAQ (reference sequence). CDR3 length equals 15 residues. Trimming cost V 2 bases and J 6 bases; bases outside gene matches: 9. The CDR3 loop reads CASSLRRGAKGEQYF. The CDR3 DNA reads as TGTGCCAGCAGCTTAAGGCGGGGGGCTAAGGGCGAGCAGTACTTC.

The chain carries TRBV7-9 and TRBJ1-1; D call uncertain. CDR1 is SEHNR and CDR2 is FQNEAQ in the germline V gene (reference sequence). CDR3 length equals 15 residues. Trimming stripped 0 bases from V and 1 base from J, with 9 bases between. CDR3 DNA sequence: TGTGCCAGCAGCTTAGCGATGGGCAGGAACACTGAAGCTTTCTTT. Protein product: CASSLAMGRNTEAFF. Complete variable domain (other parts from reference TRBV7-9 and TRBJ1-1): DTGVSQNPRHKITKRGQNVTFRCDPISEHNRLYWYRQTLGQGPEFLTYFQNEAQLEKSRLLSDRFSAERPKGSFSTLEIQRTEQGDSAMYLCASSLAMGRNTEAFFGQGTRLTVV.

The CDR3 sequence: CASSTPRDRGGYTF. The CDR3 DNA sequence: TGTGCCAGCAGTACCCCCCGGGACAGGGGAGGCTACACCTTC. V is TRBV25-1 and J is TRBJ1-2; 10 nucleotides match TRBD1. The V and J ends lost 5 bases and 8 bases, in that order; junction bases with no gene match: 8. This CDR3 comprises 14 residues. Germline V CDR1 and CDR2: MGHDK, SYGVNS.

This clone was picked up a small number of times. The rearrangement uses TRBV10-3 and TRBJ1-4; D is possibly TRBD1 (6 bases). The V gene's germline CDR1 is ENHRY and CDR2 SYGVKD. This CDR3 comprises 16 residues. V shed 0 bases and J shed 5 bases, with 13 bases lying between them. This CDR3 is CAISESIFQGNEKLFF. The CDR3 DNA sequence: TGTGCCATCAGTGAGTCAATCTTCCAGGGGAATGAAAAACTGTTTTTT.

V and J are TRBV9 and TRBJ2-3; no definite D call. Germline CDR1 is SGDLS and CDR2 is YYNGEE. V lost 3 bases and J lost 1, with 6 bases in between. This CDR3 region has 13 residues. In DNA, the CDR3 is TGTGCCAGCAGCGCCGGTCGCACAGATACGCAGTATTTT. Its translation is CASSAGRTDTQYF.

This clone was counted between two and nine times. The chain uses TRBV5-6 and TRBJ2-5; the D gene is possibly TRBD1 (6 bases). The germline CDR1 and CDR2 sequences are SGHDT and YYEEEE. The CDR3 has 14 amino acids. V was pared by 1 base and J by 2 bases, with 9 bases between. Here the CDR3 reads CASSLQGIQETQYF. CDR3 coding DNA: TGTGCCAGCAGCTTGCAGGGGATTCAAGAGACCCAGTACTTC.

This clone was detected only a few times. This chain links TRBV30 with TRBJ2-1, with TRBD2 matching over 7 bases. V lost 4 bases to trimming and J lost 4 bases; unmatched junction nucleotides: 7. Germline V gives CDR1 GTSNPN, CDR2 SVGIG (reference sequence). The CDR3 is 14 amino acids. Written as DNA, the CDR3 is TGTGCCTGGAATAACGGGAGGCCTTACAATGAGCAGTTCTTC. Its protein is CAWNNGRPYNEQFF.

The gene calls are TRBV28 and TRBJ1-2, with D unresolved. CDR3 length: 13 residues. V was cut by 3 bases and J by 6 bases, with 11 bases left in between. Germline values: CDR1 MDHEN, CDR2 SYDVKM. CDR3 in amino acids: CASSLVQNHGYTF. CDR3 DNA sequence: TGTGCCAGCAGTTTGGTCCAGAACCATGGCTACACCTTC.

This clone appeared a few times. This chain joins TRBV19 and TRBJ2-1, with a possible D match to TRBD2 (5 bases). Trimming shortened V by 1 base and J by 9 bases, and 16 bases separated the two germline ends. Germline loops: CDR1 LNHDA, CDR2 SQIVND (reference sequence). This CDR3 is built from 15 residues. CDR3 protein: CASSIVSGGGPEQFF. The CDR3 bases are TGTGCCAGTAGTATAGTGAGCGGAGGAGGTCCTGAGCAGTTCTTC.

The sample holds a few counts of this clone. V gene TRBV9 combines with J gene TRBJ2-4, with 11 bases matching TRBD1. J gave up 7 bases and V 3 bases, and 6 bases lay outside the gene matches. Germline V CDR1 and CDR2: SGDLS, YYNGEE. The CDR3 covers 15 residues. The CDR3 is CASSARTGGWNIQYF. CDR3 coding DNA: TGTGCCAGCAGCGCCCGGACAGGGGGCTGGAACATTCAGTACTTC.

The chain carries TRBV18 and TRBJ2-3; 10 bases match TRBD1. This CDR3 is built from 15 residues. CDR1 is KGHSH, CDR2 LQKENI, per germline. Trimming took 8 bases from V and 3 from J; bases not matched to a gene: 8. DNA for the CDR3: TGTGCCAGCAAGGGACAGGGGATACAAACAGATACGCAGTATTTT. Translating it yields CASKGQGIQTDTQYF.

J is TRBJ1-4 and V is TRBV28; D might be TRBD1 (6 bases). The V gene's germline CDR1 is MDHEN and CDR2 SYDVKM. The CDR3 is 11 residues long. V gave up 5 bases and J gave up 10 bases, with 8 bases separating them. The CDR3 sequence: CASSPRGKLFF. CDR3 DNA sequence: TGTGCCAGCAGTCCCAGGGGAAAACTGTTTTTT.

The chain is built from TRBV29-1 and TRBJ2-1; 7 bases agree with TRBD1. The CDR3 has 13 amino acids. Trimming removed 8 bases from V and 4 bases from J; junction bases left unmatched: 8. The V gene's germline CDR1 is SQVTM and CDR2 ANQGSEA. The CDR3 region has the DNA TGCAGCTTCGCGACAGGGCCTTACAATGAGCAGTTCTTC. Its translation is CSFATGPYNEQFF.

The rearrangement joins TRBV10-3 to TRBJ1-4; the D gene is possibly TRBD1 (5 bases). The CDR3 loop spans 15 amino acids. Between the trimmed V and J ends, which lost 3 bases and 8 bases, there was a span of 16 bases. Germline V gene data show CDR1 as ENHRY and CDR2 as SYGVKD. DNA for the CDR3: TGTGCCATCAGTGATTACCCCACGGCAGGGGAAAAACTGTTTTTT. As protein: CAISDYPTAGEKLFF.

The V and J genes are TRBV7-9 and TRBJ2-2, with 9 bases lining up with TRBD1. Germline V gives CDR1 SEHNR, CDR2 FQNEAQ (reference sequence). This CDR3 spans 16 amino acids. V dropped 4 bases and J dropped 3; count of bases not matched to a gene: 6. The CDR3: CASSSTGTGYTGELFF. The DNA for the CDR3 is TGTGCCAGCAGCTCCACCGGGACAGGGTACACCGGGGAGCTGTTTTTT.

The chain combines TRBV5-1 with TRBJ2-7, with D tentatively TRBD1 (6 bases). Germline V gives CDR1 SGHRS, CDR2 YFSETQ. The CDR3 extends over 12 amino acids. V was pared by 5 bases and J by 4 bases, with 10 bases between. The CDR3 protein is CASRSDRYEQYF. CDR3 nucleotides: TGCGCCAGCAGATCTGACAGGTACGAGCAGTACTTC. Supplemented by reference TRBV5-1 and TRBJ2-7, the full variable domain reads KAGVTQTPRYLIKTRGQQVTLSCSPISGHRSVSWYQQTPGQGLQFLFEYFSETQRNKGNFPGRFSGRQFSNSRSEMNVSTLELGDSALYLCASRSDRYEQYFGPGTRLTVT.

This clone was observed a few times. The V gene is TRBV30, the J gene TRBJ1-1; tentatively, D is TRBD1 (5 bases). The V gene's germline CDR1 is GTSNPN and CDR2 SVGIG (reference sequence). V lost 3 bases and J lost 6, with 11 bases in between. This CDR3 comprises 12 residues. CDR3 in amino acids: CAWRYPGPEAFF. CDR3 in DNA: TGTGCCTGGAGATACCCAGGGCCTGAAGCTTTCTTT.

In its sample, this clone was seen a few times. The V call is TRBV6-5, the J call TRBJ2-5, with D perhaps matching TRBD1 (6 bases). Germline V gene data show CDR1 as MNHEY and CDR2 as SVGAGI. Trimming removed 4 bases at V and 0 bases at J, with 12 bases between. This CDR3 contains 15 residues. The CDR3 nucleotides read TGTGCCAGCAGTTCCCCGACAGGCTACCAAGAGACCCAGTACTTC. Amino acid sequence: CASSSPTGYQETQYF.

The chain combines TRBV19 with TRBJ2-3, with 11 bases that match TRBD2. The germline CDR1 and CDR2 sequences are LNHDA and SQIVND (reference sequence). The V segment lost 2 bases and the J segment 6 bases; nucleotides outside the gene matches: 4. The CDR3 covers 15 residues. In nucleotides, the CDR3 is TGTGCCAGTAGTATAACTAGCGGGAGACGTGATACGCAGTATTTT. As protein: CASSITSGRRDTQYF.

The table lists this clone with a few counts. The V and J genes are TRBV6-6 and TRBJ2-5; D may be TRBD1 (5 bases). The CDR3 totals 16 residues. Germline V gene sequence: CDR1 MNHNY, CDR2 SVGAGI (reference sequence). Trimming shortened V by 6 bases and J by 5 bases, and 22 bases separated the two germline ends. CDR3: CASSLMGQPLGETQYF. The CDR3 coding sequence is TGTGCCAGCAGCCTAATGGGGCAGCCCCTGGGGGAGACCCAGTACTTC.

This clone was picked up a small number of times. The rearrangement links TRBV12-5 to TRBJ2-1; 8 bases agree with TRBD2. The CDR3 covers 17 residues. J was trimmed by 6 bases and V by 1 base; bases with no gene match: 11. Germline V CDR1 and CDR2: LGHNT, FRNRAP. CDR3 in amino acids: CASGLAIPGGELNEQFF. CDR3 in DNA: TGTGCTAGTGGTTTGGCGATACCCGGGGGGGAGCTCAATGAGCAGTTCTTC.

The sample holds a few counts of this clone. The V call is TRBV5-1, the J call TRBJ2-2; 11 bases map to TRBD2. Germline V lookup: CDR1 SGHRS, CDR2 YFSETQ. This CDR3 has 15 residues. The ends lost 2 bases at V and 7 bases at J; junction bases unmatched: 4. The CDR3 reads CASSFTSGSGGELFF. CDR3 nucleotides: TGCGCCAGCAGCTTTACTAGCGGGAGTGGCGGGGAGCTGTTTTTT.